This paragraph reports one TCR beta chain. J gave up 5 bases and V 0 bases, and 2 bases lay outside the gene matches. CDR1 and CDR2 (germline): MNHEY, SMNVEV (reference sequence). The CDR3 extends over 15 amino acids. This sample is part of a study of blood T cell repertoires in COVID-19. Study at large: The United States, Italy and Spain supplied acute and convalescent COVID-19 samples. The cDNA or gDNA used as material had been derived from T cells, B-cell-depleted T cells, or PBMCs.

Clones were sequenced by immunoSEQ multiplex PCR, and TCRdb holds only the in-frame ones, with some missing. The sample includes approximately 210,000 clones, around 90% of them seen just once. This sequence joins TRBV27 and TRBJ2-2; 8 bases fit TRBD2. The origin of this receptor is a man younger than 35 with active or convalescent COVID-19. What was sequenced was peripheral blood. DNA of the CDR3: TGTGCCAGCAGTTTATCGCGACTAGCGACCGGGGAGCTGTTTTTT. Residues: CASSLSRLATGELFF.